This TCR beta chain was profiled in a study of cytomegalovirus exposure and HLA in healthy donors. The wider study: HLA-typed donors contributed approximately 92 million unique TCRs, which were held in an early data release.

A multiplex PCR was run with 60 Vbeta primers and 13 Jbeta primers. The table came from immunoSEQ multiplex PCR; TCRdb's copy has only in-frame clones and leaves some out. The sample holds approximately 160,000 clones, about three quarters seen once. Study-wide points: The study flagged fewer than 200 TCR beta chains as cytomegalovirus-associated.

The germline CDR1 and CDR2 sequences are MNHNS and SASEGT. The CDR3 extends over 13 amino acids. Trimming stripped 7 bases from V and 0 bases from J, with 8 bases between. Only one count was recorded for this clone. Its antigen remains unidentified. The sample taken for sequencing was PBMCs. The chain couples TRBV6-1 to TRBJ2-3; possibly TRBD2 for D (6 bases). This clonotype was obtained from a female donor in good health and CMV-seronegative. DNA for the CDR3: TGTGCCAGCAAGGAGGGAAGCACAGATACGCAGTATTTT. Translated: CASKEGSTDTQYF.